This T cell receptor beta chain was identified in a study of blood T cell repertoires in COVID-19. At the level of the study: In each case, the material was cDNA or gDNA derived from T cells, B-cell-depleted T cells, or PBMCs.

The CDR3 is 10 residues long. Germline V gives CDR1 DFQATT, CDR2 SNEGSKA (reference sequence). The V end lost 3 bases, the J end lost 3 bases, and 3 bases lay between the germline ends. Per the authors' pipeline: It was from reference gene primer amplification that nucleated cell counts were estimated. The repertoire was sequenced with immunoSEQ multiplex PCR; TCRdb's copy has only in-frame clones and lacks some. V, J and clone size derive from that table, while D and trimming were established from the DNA sequence. Found here are a few hundred thousand clones, approximately 87% of them singletons; the top ten hold roughly 2.5%. This clone showed up just once.

What was sequenced was peripheral blood. This sequence joins TRBV20-1 and TRBJ2-7; unclear D gene. The receptor was isolated from a woman between 45 and 60 years old with acute or convalescent COVID-19. CDR3 amino acids: CSASLYEQYF. The CDR3 nucleotides are TGCAGTGCTAGTCTCTACGAGCAGTACTTC.